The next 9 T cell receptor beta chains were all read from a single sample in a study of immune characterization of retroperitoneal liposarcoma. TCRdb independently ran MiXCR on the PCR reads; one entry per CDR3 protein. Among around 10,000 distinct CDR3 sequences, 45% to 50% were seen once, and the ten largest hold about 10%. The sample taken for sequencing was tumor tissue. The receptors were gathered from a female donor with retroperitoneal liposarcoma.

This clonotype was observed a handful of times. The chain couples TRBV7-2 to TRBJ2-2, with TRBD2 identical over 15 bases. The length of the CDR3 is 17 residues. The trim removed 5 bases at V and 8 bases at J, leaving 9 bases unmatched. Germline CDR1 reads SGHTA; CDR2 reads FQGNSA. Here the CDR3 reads CASSTWTSGRAGGELFF. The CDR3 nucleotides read TGTGCCAGCAGCACCTGGACTAGCGGGAGGGCGGGAGGGGAGCTGTTTTTT.

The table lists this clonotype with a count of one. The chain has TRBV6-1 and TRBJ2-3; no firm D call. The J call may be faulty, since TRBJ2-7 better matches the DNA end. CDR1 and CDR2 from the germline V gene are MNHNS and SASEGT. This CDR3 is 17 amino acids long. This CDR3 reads CASSDALVGRLYNEQYF. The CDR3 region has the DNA TGTGCCAGCAGCGATGCCTTGGTAGGCCGCCTCTACAATGAGCAGTACTTC.

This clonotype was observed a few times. This CDR3 is CASSGPGQGARYTDTQYF. The CDR3 coding sequence is TGTGCCAGCAGCGGTCCGGGACAGGGGGCGCGATACACAGATACGCAGTATTTT. The genes are TRBV11-2 and TRBJ2-3, with TRBD1 identical over 12 bases. The CDR3 is made up of 18 amino acids. Trimming took 5 bases from V and 2 from J; bases not matched to a gene: 11. Germline loops: CDR1 SGHAT, CDR2 FQNNGV.

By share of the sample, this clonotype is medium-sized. The chain's CDR3 is CASSPGQGGYTDTQYF. CDR3 bases: TGTGCCAGCAGCCCCGGACAGGGGGGCTACACAGATACGCAGTATTTT. The chain recombines TRBV6-1 with TRBJ2-3, with 10 bases identical to TRBD1. Germline lookup yields CDR1 MNHNS and CDR2 SASEGT. With 6 bases clipped from V and 2 bases from J, the junction kept 8 bases outside the gene matches. This CDR3 has 16 residues.

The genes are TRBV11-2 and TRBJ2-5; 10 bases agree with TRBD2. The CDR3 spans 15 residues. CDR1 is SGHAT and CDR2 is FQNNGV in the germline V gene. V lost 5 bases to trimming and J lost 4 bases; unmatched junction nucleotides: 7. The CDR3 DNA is TGTGCCAGCAGCCCAACTAGCGGGACGGGAGAGACCCAGTACTTC. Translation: CASSPTSGTGETQYF.

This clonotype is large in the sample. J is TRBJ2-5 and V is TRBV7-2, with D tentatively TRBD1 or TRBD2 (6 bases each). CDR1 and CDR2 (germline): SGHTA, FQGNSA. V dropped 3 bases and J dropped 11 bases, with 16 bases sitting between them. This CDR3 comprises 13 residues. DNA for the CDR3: TGTGCCAGCAGCTTTAACGGGGGCTTTGAGCAGTACTTC. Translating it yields CASSFNGGFEQYF.

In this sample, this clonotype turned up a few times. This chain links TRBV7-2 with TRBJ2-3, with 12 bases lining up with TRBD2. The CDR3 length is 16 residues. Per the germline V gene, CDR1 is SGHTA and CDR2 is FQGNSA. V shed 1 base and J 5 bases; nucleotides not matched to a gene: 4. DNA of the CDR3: TGTGCCAGCAGCTTAGTACTAGCGGGAGGAAAAGATACGCAGTATTTT. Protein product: CASSLVLAGGKDTQYF.

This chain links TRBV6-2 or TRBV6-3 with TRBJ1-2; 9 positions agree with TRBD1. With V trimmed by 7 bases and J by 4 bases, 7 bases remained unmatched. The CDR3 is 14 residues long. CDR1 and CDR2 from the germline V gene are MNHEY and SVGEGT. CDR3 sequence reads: CASINRGLPYGYTF. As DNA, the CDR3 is TGTGCCAGCATCAACAGGGGGCTACCCTATGGCTACACCTTC.

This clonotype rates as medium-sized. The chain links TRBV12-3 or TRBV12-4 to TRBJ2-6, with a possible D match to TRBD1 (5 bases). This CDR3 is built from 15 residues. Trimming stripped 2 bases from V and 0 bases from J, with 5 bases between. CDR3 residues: CASSLRGSGANVLTF. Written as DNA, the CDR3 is TGTGCCAGCAGTTTAAGGGGCTCTGGGGCCAACGTCCTGACTTTC.